A single sample is the source of the 5 T cell receptor beta chains below, sequenced in a study of blood T cell repertoires in COVID-19. Libraries were prepared by immunoSEQ multiplex PCR; TCRdb keeps only in-frame clonotypes and omits some of them. The sample holds 130,000 to 150,000 clones, 84% seen once. Sequencing was carried out using peripheral blood. Receptors originate from a human donor in a cohort sampled during active COVID-19.

The chain recombines TRBV7-2 with TRBJ2-1, with 9 bases lining up with TRBD2. The V and J ends lost 3 bases and 3 bases, in that order; junction bases with no gene match: 6. CDR3 size: 16 residues. In germline, CDR1 is SGHTA, CDR2 FQGNSA. The CDR3 nucleotides read TGTGCCAGCAGCTTCCGGAGCGGGGGGAACTACAATGAGCAGTTCTTC. Translation gives CASSFRSGGNYNEQFF.

The chain links TRBV10-1 to TRBJ2-3; D unresolved. Germline V lookup: CDR1 WNHNN, CDR2 SYGVQD (reference sequence). V lost 2 bases and J 10 bases, leaving 10 bases between the germline ends. The length of the CDR3 is 12 residues. The CDR3: CASSEIGHPQYF. In DNA form, the CDR3 reads TGCGCCAGCAGTGAGATTGGGCATCCGCAGTATTTT.

The chain carries TRBV6-6 and TRBJ2-7; 8 bases agree with TRBD1. CDR3 size: 14 residues. Germline V gene sequence: CDR1 MNHNY, CDR2 SVGAGI (reference sequence). The J segment lost 6 bases and the V segment lost 2 bases, leaving 6 bases of the junction unmatched. The CDR3, as DNA: TGTGCCAGCAGTTACAGGACAGGGCATACCGAGCAGTACTTC. Encoded protein: CASSYRTGHTEQYF.

This clone was observed a handful of times. V is TRBV5-1 and J is TRBJ2-7; 10 bases fit TRBD1. J lost 1 base, V lost 4 bases, and 2 bases had no gene match. The CDR3 length is 14 residues. Germline V gene lookup returns CDR1 SGHRS and CDR2 YFSETQ. In DNA, the CDR3 is TGCGCCAGCAGCCCGGACAGGGGGTCCTACGAGCAGTACTTC. It is translated as CASSPDRGSYEQYF. Full variable domain (remainder filled in from reference TRBV5-1 and TRBJ2-7): KAGVTQTPRYLIKTRGQQVTLSCSPISGHRSVSWYQQTPGQGLQFLFEYFSETQRNKGNFPGRFSGRQFSNSRSEMNVSTLELGDSALYLCASSPDRGSYEQYFGPGTRLTVT.

This clone has a handful of counts. The J gene is TRBJ2-5, the V gene TRBV11-2; maybe TRBD2 (5 bases). Trimming removed 3 bases at V and 5 bases at J, with 13 bases between. The CDR3 length is 14 residues. CDR1 is SGHAT and CDR2 is FQNNGV in the germline V gene. In DNA form, the CDR3 reads TGTGCCAGCAGCTTTCCGGGATCCTGGGAGACCCAGTACTTC. Its protein is CASSFPGSWETQYF.